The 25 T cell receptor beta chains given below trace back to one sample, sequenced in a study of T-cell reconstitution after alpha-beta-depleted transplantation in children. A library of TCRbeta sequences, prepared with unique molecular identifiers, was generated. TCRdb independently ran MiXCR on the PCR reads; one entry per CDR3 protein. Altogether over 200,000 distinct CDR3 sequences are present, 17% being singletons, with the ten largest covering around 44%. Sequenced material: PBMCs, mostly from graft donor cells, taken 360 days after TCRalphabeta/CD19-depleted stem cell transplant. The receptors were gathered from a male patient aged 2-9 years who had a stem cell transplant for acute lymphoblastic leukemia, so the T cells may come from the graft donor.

The CDR3 loop reads CSARADRGLEGGNQPQHF. CDR3 in DNA: TGCAGTGCTAGAGCGGACAGGGGACTAGAGGGGGGGAATCAGCCCCAGCATTTT. The V call is TRBV20-1, the J call TRBJ1-5, with 9 bases identical to TRBD1. The CDR3 extends over 18 amino acids. Germline CDR1 reads DFQATT; CDR2 reads SNEGSKA (reference sequence). V shed 1 base, J shed 4 bases, and the junction held 14 bases outside the gene matches.

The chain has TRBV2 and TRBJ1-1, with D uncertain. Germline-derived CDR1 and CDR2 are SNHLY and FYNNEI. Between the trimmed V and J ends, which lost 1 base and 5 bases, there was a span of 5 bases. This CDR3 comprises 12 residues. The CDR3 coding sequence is TGTGCCAGCAGTGAAGTGGGAACTGAAGCTTTCTTT. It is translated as CASSEVGTEAFF.

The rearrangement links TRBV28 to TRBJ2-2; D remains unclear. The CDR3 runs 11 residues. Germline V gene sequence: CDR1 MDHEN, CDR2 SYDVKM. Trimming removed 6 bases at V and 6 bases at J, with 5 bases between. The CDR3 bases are TGTGCCAGCAGCCCAGCCGGGGAGCTGTTTTTT. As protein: CASSPAGELFF.

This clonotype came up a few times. CDR3 loop: CSAGERGREKLFF. For the CDR3, the DNA is TGCAGCGCCGGGGAAAGGGGGCGGGAAAAACTGTTTTTT. This sequence joins TRBV29-1 and TRBJ1-4; 7 nucleotides agree with TRBD1. V lost 7 bases and J lost 8; bases outside the gene matches: 10. The CDR3 totals 13 residues. Germline V gene sequence: CDR1 SQVTM, CDR2 ANQGSEA.

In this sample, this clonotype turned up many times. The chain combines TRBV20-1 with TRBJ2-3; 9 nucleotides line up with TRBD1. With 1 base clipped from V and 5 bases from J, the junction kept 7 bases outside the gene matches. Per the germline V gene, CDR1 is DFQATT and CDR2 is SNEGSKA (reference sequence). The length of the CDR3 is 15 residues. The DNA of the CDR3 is TGCAGTGCTAGAGTGCCGGACAGGGGAGGAGATACGCAGTATTTT. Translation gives CSARVPDRGGDTQYF.

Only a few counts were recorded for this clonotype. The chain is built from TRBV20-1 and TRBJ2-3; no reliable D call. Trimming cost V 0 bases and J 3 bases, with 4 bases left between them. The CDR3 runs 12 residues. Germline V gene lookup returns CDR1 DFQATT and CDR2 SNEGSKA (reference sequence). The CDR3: CSARDVTDTQYF. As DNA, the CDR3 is TGCAGTGCTAGAGACGTAACAGATACGCAGTATTTT.

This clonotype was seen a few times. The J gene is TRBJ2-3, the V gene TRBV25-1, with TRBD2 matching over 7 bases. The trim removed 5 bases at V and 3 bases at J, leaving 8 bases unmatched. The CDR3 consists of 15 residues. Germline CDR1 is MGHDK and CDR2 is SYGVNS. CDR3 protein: CASSSWGGRTDTQYF. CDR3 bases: TGTGCCAGCAGTTCCTGGGGGGGTAGAACAGATACGCAGTATTTT.

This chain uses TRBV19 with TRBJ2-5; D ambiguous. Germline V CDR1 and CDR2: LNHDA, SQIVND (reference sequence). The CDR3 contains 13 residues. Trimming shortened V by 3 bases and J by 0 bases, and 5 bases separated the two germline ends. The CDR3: CASSMGNQETQYF. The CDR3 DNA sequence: TGTGCCAGTAGTATGGGCAACCAAGAGACCCAGTACTTC.

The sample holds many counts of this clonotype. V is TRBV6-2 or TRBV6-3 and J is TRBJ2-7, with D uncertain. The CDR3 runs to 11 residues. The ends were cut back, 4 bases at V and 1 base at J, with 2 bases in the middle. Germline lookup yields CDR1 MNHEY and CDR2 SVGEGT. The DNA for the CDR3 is TGTGCCAGCAGTTGGTCCTACGAGCAGTACTTC. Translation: CASSWSYEQYF.

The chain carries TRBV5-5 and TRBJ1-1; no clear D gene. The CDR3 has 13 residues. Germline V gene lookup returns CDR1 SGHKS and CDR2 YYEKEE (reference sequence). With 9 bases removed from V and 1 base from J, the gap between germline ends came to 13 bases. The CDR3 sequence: CAIPPSKNTEAFF. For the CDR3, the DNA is TGTGCCATCCCCCCCTCCAAGAACACTGAAGCTTTCTTT.

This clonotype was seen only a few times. The CDR3, as DNA: TGTGCCAGCAGCTCTAGTTCGGGTAATGAGCAGTTCTTC. Protein: CASSSSSGNEQFF. The chain combines TRBV7-2 with TRBJ2-1; D remains unclear. Trimming took off 4 bases at V and 7 bases at J, with 11 bases between the two ends. The CDR3 runs to 13 residues. Germline CDR1 and CDR2: SGHTA and FQGNSA. The whole variable domain, filled in from reference TRBV7-2 and TRBJ2-1, reads GAGVSQSPSNKVTEKGKDVELRCDPISGHTALYWYRQSLGQGLEFLIYFQGNSAPDKSGLPSDRFSAERTGGSVSTLTIQRTQQEDSAVYLCASSSSSGNEQFFGPGTRLTVL.

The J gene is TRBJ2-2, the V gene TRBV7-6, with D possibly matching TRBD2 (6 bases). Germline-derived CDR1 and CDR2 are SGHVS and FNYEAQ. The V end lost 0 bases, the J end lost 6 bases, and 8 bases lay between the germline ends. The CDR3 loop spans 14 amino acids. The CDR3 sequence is CASSLARGAGELFF. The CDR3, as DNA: TGTGCCAGCAGCTTAGCCCGCGGGGCCGGGGAGCTGTTTTTT.

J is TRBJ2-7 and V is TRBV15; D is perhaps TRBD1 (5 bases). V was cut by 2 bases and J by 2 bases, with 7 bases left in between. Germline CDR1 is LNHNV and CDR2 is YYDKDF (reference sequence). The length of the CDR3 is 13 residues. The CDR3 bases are TGTGCCACCAGCAGAAGGGGTCCCTACGAGCAGTACTTC. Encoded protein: CATSRRGPYEQYF.

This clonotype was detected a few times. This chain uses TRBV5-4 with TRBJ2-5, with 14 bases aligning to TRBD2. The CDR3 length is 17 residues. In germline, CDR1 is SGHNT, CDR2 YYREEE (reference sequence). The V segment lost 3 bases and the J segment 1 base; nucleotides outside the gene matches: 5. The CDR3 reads CASSYRLAGGFQETQYF. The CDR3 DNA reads TGTGCCAGCAGCTACCGACTAGCGGGGGGGTTCCAAGAGACCCAGTACTTC.

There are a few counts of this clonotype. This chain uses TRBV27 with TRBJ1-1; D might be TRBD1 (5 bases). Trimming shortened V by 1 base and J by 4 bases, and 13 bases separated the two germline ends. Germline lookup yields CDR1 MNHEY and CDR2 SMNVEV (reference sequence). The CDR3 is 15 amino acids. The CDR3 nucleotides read TGTGCCAGCAGTTTATACGGGGCGGGGAGCACTGAAGCTTTCTTT. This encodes CASSLYGAGSTEAFF.

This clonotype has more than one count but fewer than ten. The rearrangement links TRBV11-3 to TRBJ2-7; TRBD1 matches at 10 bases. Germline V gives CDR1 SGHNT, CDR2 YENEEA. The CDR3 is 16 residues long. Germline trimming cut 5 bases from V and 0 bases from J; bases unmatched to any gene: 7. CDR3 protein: CASSRGQGTSSYEQYF. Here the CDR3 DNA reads TGTGCCAGCAGCAGGGGACAGGGGACGAGCTCCTACGAGCAGTACTTC.

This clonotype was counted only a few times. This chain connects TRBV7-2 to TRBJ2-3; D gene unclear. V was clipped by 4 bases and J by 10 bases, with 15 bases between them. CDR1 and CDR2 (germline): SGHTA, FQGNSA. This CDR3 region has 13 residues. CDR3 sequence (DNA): TGTGCCAGCAGCTCTACCGAAGGGTGGGCGCAGTATTTT. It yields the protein CASSSTEGWAQYF.

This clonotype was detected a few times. CDR3 bases: TGCGCCAGCAGCTTTCAACCGGGGGCAGGGGACACTGAAGCTTTCTTT. Protein: CASSFQPGAGDTEAFF. This chain uses TRBV5-1 with TRBJ1-1; tentative D call: TRBD1 (6 bases). V lost 2 bases and J 3 bases, leaving 17 bases between the germline ends. Germline loops: CDR1 SGHRS, CDR2 YFSETQ. CDR3 length equals 16 residues.

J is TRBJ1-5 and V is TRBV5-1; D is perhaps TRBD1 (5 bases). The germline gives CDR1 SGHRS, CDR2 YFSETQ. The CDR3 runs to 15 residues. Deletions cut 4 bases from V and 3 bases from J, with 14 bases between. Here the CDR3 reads CASSADGGTNQPQHF. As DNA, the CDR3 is TGCGCCAGCAGCGCGGATGGGGGTACCAATCAGCCCCAGCATTTT.

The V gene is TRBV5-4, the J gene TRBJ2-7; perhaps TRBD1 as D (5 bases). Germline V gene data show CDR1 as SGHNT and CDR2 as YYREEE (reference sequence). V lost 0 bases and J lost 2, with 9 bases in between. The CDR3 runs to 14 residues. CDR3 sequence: CASSLDRRTYEQYF. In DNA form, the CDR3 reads TGTGCCAGCAGCTTGGACAGGAGAACCTACGAGCAGTACTTC. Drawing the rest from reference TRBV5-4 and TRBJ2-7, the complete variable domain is ETGVTQSPTHLIKTRGQQVTLRCSSQSGHNTVSWYQQALGQGPQFIFQYYREEENGRGNFPPRFSGLQFPNYSSELNVNALELDDSALYLCASSLDRRTYEQYFGPGTRLTVT.

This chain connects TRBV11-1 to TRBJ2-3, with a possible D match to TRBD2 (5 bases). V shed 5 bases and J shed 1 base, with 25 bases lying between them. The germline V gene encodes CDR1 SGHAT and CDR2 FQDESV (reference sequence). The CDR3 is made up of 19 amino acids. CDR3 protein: CASSPNLARGRLGTDTQYF. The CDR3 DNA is TGTGCCAGCAGCCCGAACCTCGCACGGGGAAGATTAGGCACAGATACGCAGTATTTT.

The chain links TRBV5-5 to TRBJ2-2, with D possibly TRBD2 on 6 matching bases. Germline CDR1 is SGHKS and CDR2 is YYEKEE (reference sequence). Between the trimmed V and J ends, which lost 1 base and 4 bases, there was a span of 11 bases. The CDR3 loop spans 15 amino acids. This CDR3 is CASSLLGGPTGELFF. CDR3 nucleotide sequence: TGTGCCAGCAGCTTGTTGGGGGGACCCACCGGGGAGCTGTTTTTT.

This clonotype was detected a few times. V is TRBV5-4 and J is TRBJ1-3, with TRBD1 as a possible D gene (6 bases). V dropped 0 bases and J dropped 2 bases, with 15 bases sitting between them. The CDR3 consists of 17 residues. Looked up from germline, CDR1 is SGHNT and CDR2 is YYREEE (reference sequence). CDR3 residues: CASSLGTVPPPGNTIYF. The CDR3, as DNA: TGTGCCAGCAGCTTGGGGACAGTACCTCCGCCTGGAAACACCATATATTTT.

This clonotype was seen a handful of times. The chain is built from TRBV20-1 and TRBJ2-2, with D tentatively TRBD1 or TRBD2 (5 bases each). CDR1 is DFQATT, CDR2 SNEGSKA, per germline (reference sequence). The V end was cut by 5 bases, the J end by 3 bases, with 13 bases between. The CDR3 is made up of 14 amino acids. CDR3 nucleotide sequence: TGCAGTGCTTGGGATAGGGGAGACACCGGGGAGCTGTTTTTT. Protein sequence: CSAWDRGDTGELFF.

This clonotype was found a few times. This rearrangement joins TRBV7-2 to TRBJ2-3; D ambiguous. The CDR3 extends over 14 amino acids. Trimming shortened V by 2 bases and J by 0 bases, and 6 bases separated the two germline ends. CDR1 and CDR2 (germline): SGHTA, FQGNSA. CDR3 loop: CASSLSTSTDTQYF. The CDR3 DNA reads TGTGCCAGCAGCTTATCTACGAGCACAGATACGCAGTATTTT.